A single sample is the source of the 25 T cell receptor beta chains below, sequenced in a study of cytomegalovirus exposure and HLA in healthy donors. 13 Jbeta primers and 60 Vbeta primers were used for the PCR. TCRdb's table, derived via immunoSEQ multiplex PCR, lists solely in-frame clones and lacks some. The sample lists over 70,000 clones; roughly 73% were seen once. The sequencing input was PBMCs. The receptors derive from a male donor in good health and CMV-seropositive.

In this sample, this clone turned up a few times. The chain has TRBV14 and TRBJ2-7; TRBD2 agrees at 11 bases. V was clipped by 4 bases and J by 4 bases; unmatched bases: 6. In germline, CDR1 is SGHDN, CDR2 FVKESK. The CDR3 spans 15 residues. DNA for the CDR3: TGTGCCAGCAGCCCACTAGCGGGAGTCTGGTACGAGCAGTACTTC. Translation: CASSPLAGVWYEQYF.

This chain connects TRBV28 to TRBJ1-2; possible D gene TRBD1, 5 bases. Germline CDR1 MDHEN, CDR2 SYDVKM. The ends were cut back, 7 bases at V and 4 bases at J, with 13 bases in the middle. The length of the CDR3 is 13 residues. CDR3 region: CASTMGGGYGYTF. The DNA for the CDR3 is TGTGCCAGCACCATGGGGGGGGGCTATGGCTACACCTTC.

The chain employs TRBV2 and TRBJ2-1, with 8 bases fitting TRBD2. Germline V lookup: CDR1 SNHLY, CDR2 FYNNEI. Trimming took 6 bases from V and 0 from J; bases not matched to a gene: 4. CDR3 length equals 15 residues. CDR3 residues: CASRYSGASYNEQFF. The CDR3 bases are TGTGCCAGCAGGTATAGCGGGGCCTCCTACAATGAGCAGTTCTTC.

This clone was seen a single time. The chain uses TRBV5-6 and TRBJ2-3, with 7 nucleotides matching TRBD2. The germline CDR1 and CDR2 sequences are SGHDT and YYEEEE. J was trimmed by 1 base and V by 3 bases; bases with no gene match: 17. The CDR3 consists of 19 residues. In DNA form, the CDR3 reads TGTGCCAGCAGCTGGGAAACTGGTTTGGCGGGAGTTCGCACAGATACGCAGTATTTT. Amino acid sequence: CASSWETGLAGVRTDTQYF.

The chain combines TRBV10-3 with TRBJ1-4; possibly TRBD1 for D (5 bases). CDR3 length: 15 residues. CDR1 is ENHRY, CDR2 SYGVKD, per germline. Trimming removed 2 bases at V and 12 bases at J, with 19 bases between. The CDR3 region is CAISERGLGISQLFF. The CDR3 coding sequence is TGTGCCATCAGTGAGAGGGGATTAGGCATTTCCCAACTGTTTTTT.

This chain uses TRBV27 with TRBJ2-3; D possibly corresponds to TRBD1 (6 bases). The CDR3 extends over 14 amino acids. Trimming took off 4 bases at V and 5 bases at J, with 13 bases between the two ends. Germline values: CDR1 MNHEY, CDR2 SMNVEV (reference sequence). CDR3 sequence (DNA): TGTGCCAGCAGTTACAAAAACAGGGTAGATACGCAGTATTTT. Protein: CASSYKNRVDTQYF.

The rearrangement uses TRBV30 and TRBJ2-1; 8 positions match TRBD2. The CDR3 totals 14 residues. The germline V gene encodes CDR1 GTSNPN and CDR2 SVGIG (reference sequence). After removal of 0 bases from V and 9 bases from J, the junction contained 7 bases not matched to a gene. The CDR3 region has the DNA TGTGCCTGGAGTGTGACGGGAGGGGGGGCTGAGCAGTTCTTC. Translated: CAWSVTGGGAEQFF.

The chain has TRBV28 and TRBJ2-1, with 7 bases that match TRBD2. Germline assignment: CDR1 MDHEN and CDR2 SYDVKM. The CDR3 consists of 17 residues. The junction had 11 bases not matched to a gene; V was cut back by 6 bases and J by 0 bases. The CDR3 DNA reads as TGTGCCAGCAGCACTGCCGGCGGCGGGAGCTCCTACAATGAGCAGTTCTTC. This encodes CASSTAGGGSSYNEQFF.

In its sample, this clone was seen once. The junction departs from germline at one end; a sequencing error may be responsible. The chain is built from TRBV7-9 and TRBJ1-1; D possibly corresponds to TRBD1 (5 bases). CDR3 length: 12 residues. Germline-derived CDR1 and CDR2 are SEHNR and FQNEAQ (reference sequence). This chain's CDR3 is CSSSRGGTEAFF. CDR3 in DNA: TGTTCCAGCAGCCGGGGGGGCACTGAAGCTTTCTTT.

The V and J genes are TRBV27 and TRBJ2-7; 9 positions match TRBD2. The germline V gene has CDR1 MNHEY and CDR2 SMNVEV (reference sequence). This CDR3 has 19 amino acids. V gave up 5 bases and J gave up 0 bases; unmatched junction bases: 17. The CDR3 DNA is TGTGCCAGCAGTCCCGCTACAGGGTTCCTAGCGGGGATCTCCTACGAGCAGTACTTC. The encoded protein is CASSPATGFLAGISYEQYF.

This clone was observed a single time. The chain employs TRBV10-3 and TRBJ2-7; 10 bases agree with TRBD2. CDR1 ENHRY and CDR2 SYGVKD come from the germline V gene. The V segment lost 4 bases and the J segment 0 bases; nucleotides outside the gene matches: 6. This CDR3 contains 16 residues. The CDR3 spells CAISASGRVSSYEQYF. Written as DNA, the CDR3 is TGTGCCATCAGTGCAAGCGGGAGGGTTAGCTCCTACGAGCAGTACTTC.

V is TRBV23-1 and J is TRBJ2-2; D is perhaps TRBD1 (6 bases). TRBV23-1 is filed as an ORF, its function uncertain. V was cut by 0 bases and J by 0 bases, with 23 bases left in between. The CDR3 is made up of 21 amino acids. The CDR3 bases are TGCGCCAGCAGTCAATCGACCCAACCGGGACAACCTAGTACGAACACCGGGGAGCTGTTTTTT. Translating gives CASSQSTQPGQPSTNTGELFF.

A few counts support this clone. This chain connects TRBV19 to TRBJ1-4; D unclear. With 7 bases removed from V and 0 bases from J, the gap between germline ends came to 12 bases. Looked up from germline, CDR1 is LNHDA and CDR2 is SQIVND (reference sequence). The CDR3 loop spans 15 amino acids. The DNA of the CDR3 is TGTGCCAGTATCCCACTGAGGGCAACTAATGAAAAACTGTTTTTT. Residues: CASIPLRATNEKLFF. The complete variable domain, with remaining parts taken from reference TRBV19 and TRBJ1-4, reads DGGITQSPKYLFRKEGQNVTLSCEQNLNHDAMYWYRQDPGQGLRLIYYSQIVNDFQKGDIAEGYSVSREKKESFPLTVTSAQKNPTAFYLCASIPLRATNEKLFFGSGTQLSVL.

The rearrangement joins TRBV7-3 to TRBJ1-1, with 7 nucleotides matching TRBD1. The CDR3 spans 13 residues. V gave up 6 bases and J gave up 4 bases; unmatched junction bases: 5. CDR1 is SGHTA and CDR2 is FQGTGA in the germline V gene. The CDR3 spells CASRMDRTTEAFF. The CDR3 region has the DNA TGTGCCAGCAGAATGGACAGGACCACTGAAGCTTTCTTT. The full variable domain, completed using reference TRBV7-3 and TRBJ1-1, is GAGVSQTPSNKVTEKGKYVELRCDPISGHTALYWYRQSLGQGPEFLIYFQGTGAADDSGLPNDRFFAVRPEGSVSTLKIQRTERGDSAVYLCASRMDRTTEAFFGQGTRLTVV.

The V and J genes are TRBV5-4 and TRBJ2-7, with 14 bases that match TRBD2. The CDR3 is 17 residues long. Germline lookup yields CDR1 SGHNT and CDR2 YYREEE (reference sequence). The V and J ends lost 3 bases and 5 bases, in that order; junction bases with no gene match: 10. The CDR3 spells CASSSGTSGRAINEQYF. The DNA of the CDR3 is TGTGCCAGCAGCTCCGGGACTAGCGGGAGAGCGATAAACGAGCAGTACTTC.

The V gene is TRBV4-2, the J gene TRBJ1-2; 8 bases fit TRBD1. V gave up 3 bases and J gave up 7 bases; unmatched junction bases: 7. There are 14 residues in the CDR3. Germline lookup yields CDR1 LGHNA and CDR2 YNFKEQ. The CDR3 loop is CASSQWTGPGGYTF. In nucleotides, the CDR3 is TGTGCCAGCAGCCAGTGGACAGGGCCGGGTGGCTACACCTTC.

This chain links TRBV30 with TRBJ2-1, with 7 bases fitting TRBD2. The CDR3 sequence is 15 residues long. J gave up 2 bases and V 0 bases, and 4 bases lay outside the gene matches. CDR1 and CDR2 (germline): GTSNPN, SVGIG (reference sequence). This CDR3 reads CAWSVKRGTYNEQFF. The CDR3 DNA is TGTGCCTGGAGTGTCAAGCGGGGCACCTACAATGAGCAGTTCTTC.

The chain couples TRBV6-6 to TRBJ1-5, with TRBD1 matching over 8 bases. This CDR3 has 15 amino acids. The germline gives CDR1 MNHNY, CDR2 SVGAGI (reference sequence). V lost 4 bases and J lost 0; bases outside the gene matches: 2. This CDR3 reads CASSLTGGSNQPQHF. CDR3 coding DNA: TGTGCCAGCAGTTTAACAGGGGGTAGCAATCAGCCCCAGCATTTT.

The chain links TRBV5-8 to TRBJ1-2, with D maybe TRBD1 (5 bases). This CDR3 contains 13 residues. Germline V gene lookup returns CDR1 SGHTS and CDR2 YDEGEE. V was cut by 3 bases and J by 8 bases, with 14 bases left in between. CDR3 nucleotide sequence: TGTGCCAGCAGCTGGGGACTGAGGGGCGGCTACACCTTC. This gives the protein CASSWGLRGGYTF.

Only a few counts were recorded for this clone. One end of the junction does not line up with germline, which may come from a read error. V is TRBV6-1 and J is TRBJ2-7; D is uncertain. CDR1 MNHNS and CDR2 SASEGT come from the germline V gene. This CDR3 comprises 10 residues. The CDR3 loop is CASSWSPRLF. CDR3 in DNA: TGTGCCAGCAGTTGGAGCCCCCGCTTATTC.

V usage is TRBV19 and J usage is TRBJ1-1, with unresolved D. Deletions cut 5 bases from V and 1 base from J, with 8 bases between. CDR1 and CDR2 from the germline V gene are LNHDA and SQIVND (reference sequence). The CDR3 covers 13 residues. The CDR3 is CASSWGENTEAFF. For the CDR3, the DNA is TGTGCCAGTAGTTGGGGAGAGAACACTGAAGCTTTCTTT.

This chain links TRBV4-1 with TRBJ2-1, with D hard to call. V shed 8 bases and J shed 0 bases, with 11 bases lying between them. The CDR3 covers 14 residues. In germline, CDR1 is MGHRA, CDR2 YSYEKL. The CDR3 DNA reads as TGCGCCAGCGCCACGGAGAGCTCCTACAATGAGCAGTTCTTC. It yields the protein CASATESSYNEQFF.

This chain connects TRBV4-1 to TRBJ2-7; weak D call: TRBD1 (6 bases). CDR3 length: 16 amino acids. With 1 base removed from V and 1 base from J, the gap between germline ends came to 14 bases. Germline assignment: CDR1 MGHRA and CDR2 YSYEKL. The CDR3 nucleotides read TGCGCCAGCAGCCAAGGATCAGGGGCCGGGTCCTACGAGCAGTACTTC. This encodes CASSQGSGAGSYEQYF.

The chain couples TRBV5-4 to TRBJ2-2, with unresolved D. The germline CDR1 and CDR2 sequences are SGHNT and YYREEE (reference sequence). Trimming pared 0 bases from V and 0 bases from J, leaving 6 bases between. The CDR3 spans 15 residues. The DNA for the CDR3 is TGTGCCAGCAGCTTGGGTAGAACGAACACCGGGGAGCTGTTTTTT. Amino acid sequence: CASSLGRTNTGELFF.

This clone was counted once. V usage is TRBV5-1 and J usage is TRBJ2-2; D gene uncertain. The V gene's germline CDR1 is SGHRS and CDR2 YFSETQ. With 0 bases removed from V and 0 bases from J, the gap between germline ends came to 6 bases. The CDR3 extends over 15 amino acids. The CDR3 loop reads CASSLDSTNTGELFF. DNA of the CDR3: TGCGCCAGCAGCTTGGACAGTACGAACACCGGGGAGCTGTTTTTT.